These T cell receptor beta chains were read from a single sample in a study of CD8 T cells in Susac syndrome. Using its own MiXCR run on the immunoSEQ multiplex PCR reads, TCRdb lists one record per CDR3 protein. The sample has about 200,000 distinct CDR3 sequences, about 95% seen once. Sequencing was performed on CD4+ T cells from PBMCs. The receptors stem from a human donor with multiple sclerosis. CDR3s include the opening cysteine and the closing phenylalanine or tryptophan. Each record gives: J gene, D gene, V gene, clone size, CDR3 protein, CDR3 DNA. D genes are given only for firm matches. Clone size, where shown, is once, few, many, or a class for clones that have expanded.

J: TRBJ2-3; D: .; V: TRBV9; size: .; CDR3: CASSPTWTASTDTQYF; DNA: TGTGCCAGCAGCCCCACGTGGACAGCTAGCACAGATACGCAGTATTTT
J: TRBJ1-5; D: .; V: TRBV6-5; size: .; CDR3: CASRRQGSGHQPQHF; DNA: TGTGCCAGCAGACGGCAGGGATCAGGGCATCAGCCCCAGCATTTT
J: TRBJ2-2; D: TRBD2; V: TRBV3-1; size: .; CDR3: CASSLGGALRTGELFF; DNA: TGTGCCAGCAGCCTCGGGGGGGCTCTGCGAACCGGGGAGCTGTTTTTT
J: TRBJ2-5; D: .; V: TRBV4-2; size: .; CDR3: CASSQDQGRLQETQYF; DNA: TGTGCCAGCAGCCAAGATCAAGGGAGGCTCCAAGAGACCCAGTACTTC
J: TRBJ2-4; D: TRBD1; V: TRBV5-1; size: .; CDR3: CASRSDRGSIQYF; DNA: TGCGCCAGCAGAAGTGACAGGGGGAGCATTCAGTACTTC
J: TRBJ2-1; D: .; V: TRBV6-4; size: .; CDR3: CARERVGGNNEQFF; DNA: TGTGCCAGAGAAAGAGTCGGGGGTAACAATGAGCAGTTCTTC
J: TRBJ1-5; D: TRBD1; V: TRBV20-1; size: .; CDR3: CSGLTGSNQPQHF; DNA: TGCAGTGGACTGACAGGGAGCAATCAGCCCCAGCATTTT
J: TRBJ2-1; D: TRBD1; V: TRBV5-1; size: .; CDR3: CASSRDSLSSYNEQFF; DNA: TGCGCCAGCAGTCGGGACAGCCTGAGCTCCTACAATGAGCAGTTCTTC
J: TRBJ2-3; D: .; V: TRBV30; size: .; CDR3: CAWSSGTQQTDTQYF; DNA: TGTGCCTGGAGTTCCGGGACCCAGCAGACAGATACGCAGTATTTT
J: TRBJ1-5; D: TRBD1; V: TRBV9; size: .; CDR3: CASSVGGGENQPQHF; DNA: TGTGCCAGCAGCGTAGGAGGGGGCGAAAATCAGCCCCAGCATTTT
J: TRBJ1-2; D: .; V: TRBV20-1; size: .; CDR3: CSAKMTVNYGYTF; DNA: TGCAGTGCAAAGATGACAGTTAACTATGGCTACACCTTC
J: TRBJ2-1; D: .; V: TRBV6-5; size: .; CDR3: CASHRGGVHEQFF; DNA: TGTGCCAGTCACCGCGGCGGGGTCCATGAGCAGTTCTTC
J: TRBJ1-1; D: .; V: TRBV27; size: .; CDR3: CASTSMRGNTEAFF; DNA: TGTGCCAGCACCTCGATGAGGGGGAACACTGAAGCTTTCTTT
J: TRBJ1-2; D: .; V: TRBV20-1; size: .; CDR3: CSARVTPSRGYTF; DNA: TGCAGTGCTAGAGTAACGCCCAGTAGAGGCTACACCTTC
J: TRBJ2-7; D: .; V: TRBV18; size: .; CDR3: CASSPLGQRYAQYF; DNA: TGTGCCAGCTCACCACTTGGACAGCGTTATGCGCAGTACTTC
J: TRBJ1-1; D: TRBD1; V: TRBV3-1; size: .; CDR3: CASSPPGGATEAFF; DNA: TGTGCCAGCAGTCCCCCAGGGGGTGCCACTGAAGCTTTCTTT
J: TRBJ2-4; D: .; V: TRBV20-1; size: .; CDR3: CSARAPRDTYIQYF; DNA: TGCAGTGCTCGAGCCCCCCGGGACACTTACATTCAGTACTTC
J: TRBJ1-6; D: .; V: TRBV18; size: .; CDR3: CASSPYIDSPLHF; DNA: TGTGCCAGCTCACCGTACATAGATTCACCCCTCCACTTT
J: TRBJ1-2; D: .; V: TRBV3-1; size: .; CDR3: CASSQDWWGAGYGYTF; DNA: TGTGCCAGCAGCCAAGATTGGTGGGGGGCTGGGTATGGCTACACCTTC
J: TRBJ1-3; D: TRBD1; V: TRBV6-1; size: .; CDR3: CASSPGTAYSGNTIYF; DNA: TGTGCCAGCAGTCCCGGGACAGCGTACTCTGGAAACACCATATATTTT
J: TRBJ2-3; D: TRBD2; V: TRBV20-1; size: once; CDR3: CSGDRSGGTDTQYF; DNA: TGCAGTGGGGATAGGAGCGGGGGCACAGATACGCAGTATTTT
J: TRBJ1-1; D: .; V: TRBV28; size: .; CDR3: CASRITDTEAFF; DNA: TGTGCCAGCAGGATCACGGACACTGAAGCTTTCTTT
J: TRBJ2-2; D: .; V: TRBV20-1; size: .; CDR3: CSARKGGTNLIHRELFF; DNA: TGCAGTGCTAGAAAAGGGGGGACAAACTTAATTCACCGGGAGCTGTTTTTT
J: TRBJ1-5; D: .; V: TRBV20-1; size: once; CDR3: CSARGTSQPQHF; DNA: TGCAGTGCTAGGGGGACAAGTCAGCCCCAGCATTTT
J: TRBJ2-1; D: .; V: TRBV23-1; size: .; CDR3: CASSRAAEQFF; DNA: TGCGCCAGCAGTCGGGCAGCAGAGCAGTTCTTC
J: TRBJ1-4; D: .; V: TRBV28; size: .; CDR3: CASWEGDKVGEKLFF; DNA: TGTGCCAGTTGGGAAGGGGACAAGGTGGGTGAAAAACTGTTTTTT
J: TRBJ2-4; D: .; V: TRBV20-1; size: .; CDR3: CSARESGGYIQYF; DNA: TGCAGTGCTAGAGAGTCGGGGGGCTACATTCAGTACTTC
J: TRBJ1-2; D: TRBD1; V: TRBV12-3/TRBV12-4; size: .; CDR3: CASSTGTGLYGYTF; DNA: TGTGCCAGCAGTACGGGGACAGGGCTATATGGCTACACCTTC
J: TRBJ2-1; D: .; V: TRBV30; size: .; CDR3: CAWSKWDNEQFF; DNA: TGTGCCTGGAGTAAGTGGGACAATGAGCAGTTCTTC
J: TRBJ2-1; D: TRBD2; V: TRBV20-1; size: once; CDR3: CSATLTSGGAEQFF; DNA: TGCAGTGCTACGTTAACTAGCGGGGGAGCTGAGCAGTTCTTC
J: TRBJ1-4; D: .; V: TRBV2; size: .; CDR3: CASSTEGPRNEKLFF; DNA: TGTGCCAGCAGTACCGAGGGGCCCCGGAATGAAAAACTGTTTTTT
J: TRBJ1-2; D: TRBD1; V: TRBV6-5; size: .; CDR3: CASSYSTRQGVNYGYTF; DNA: TGTGCCAGCAGTTACTCAACGAGGCAGGGGGTGAACTATGGCTACACCTTC
J: TRBJ1-6; D: .; V: TRBV5-4; size: .; CDR3: CASSEGDSPLHF; DNA: TGTGCCAGCAGCGAGGGGGATTCACCCCTCCACTTT
J: TRBJ1-5; D: .; V: TRBV20-1; size: .; CDR3: CSATDMGLGVGNQPQHF; DNA: TGCAGTGCTACTGATATGGGCCTTGGGGTAGGCAATCAGCCCCAGCATTTT
J: TRBJ1-5; D: .; V: TRBV28; size: .; CDR3: CASSFGSPNQPQHF; DNA: TGTGCCAGCAGTTTTGGGAGTCCCAATCAGCCCCAGCATTTT
J: TRBJ1-1; D: .; V: TRBV20-1; size: .; CDR3: CSTTRGTEAFF; DNA: TGCAGTACAACAAGGGGCACTGAAGCTTTCTTT
J: TRBJ2-3; D: TRBD2; V: TRBV5-4; size: .; CDR3: CASSFGTSGGTTQYF; DNA: TGTGCCAGCAGCTTTGGGACTAGCGGGGGGACGACGCAGTATTTT
J: TRBJ2-3; D: TRBD2; V: TRBV7-3; size: .; CDR3: CASSSRGRTDTQYF; DNA: TGTGCCAGCAGCTCGCGGGGGAGGACAGATACGCAGTATTTT
J: TRBJ1-4; D: .; V: TRBV20-1; size: .; CDR3: CSASSYRAIGEKLFF; DNA: TGCAGTGCTAGTTCCTACAGGGCTATAGGTGAAAAACTGTTTTTT
J: TRBJ1-1; D: .; V: TRBV29-1; size: .; CDR3: CSAGATEAFF; DNA: TGCAGCGCGGGGGCCACTGAAGCTTTCTTT
J: TRBJ2-1; D: TRBD2; V: TRBV6-5; size: .; CDR3: CASSSAGGAYNEQFF; DNA: TGTGCCAGCAGCTCGGCGGGGGGCGCCTACAATGAGCAGTTCTTC
J: TRBJ2-5; D: .; V: TRBV2; size: .; CDR3: CASRGDVPSGAQYF; DNA: TGTGCCAGCAGGGGGGACGTCCCCTCTGGAGCCCAGTACTTC
J: TRBJ1-1; D: TRBD1; V: TRBV9; size: .; CDR3: CASSVVRDSKNTEAFF; DNA: TGTGCCAGCAGCGTAGTTAGGGACAGCAAGAACACTGAAGCTTTCTTT
J: TRBJ2-7; D: TRBD1; V: TRBV11-2; size: once; CDR3: CASSPTGAYGYEQYF; DNA: TGTGCCAGCAGTCCTACAGGGGCCTATGGATACGAGCAGTACTTC
J: TRBJ1-6; D: .; V: TRBV9; size: .; CDR3: CASSAQGRNSPLHF; DNA: TGTGCCAGCAGCGCCCAGGGACGAAATTCACCCCTCCACTTT
J: TRBJ1-2; D: .; V: TRBV15; size: .; CDR3: CATSRDLGLGGYTF; DNA: TGTGCCACCAGCAGAGATCTGGGTCTTGGAGGCTACACCTTC
J: TRBJ2-3; D: .; V: TRBV5-1; size: .; CDR3: CASSLVGRVDTQYF; DNA: TGCGCCAGCAGCTTGGTCGGCAGGGTTGATACGCAGTATTTT
J: TRBJ2-4; D: .; V: TRBV5-1; size: .; CDR3: CASSVQQASMDIQYF; DNA: TGCGCCAGCAGCGTCCAACAGGCGAGTATGGACATTCAGTACTTC
J: TRBJ2-2; D: TRBD2; V: TRBV5-6; size: .; CDR3: CASSSPGGTGELFF; DNA: TGTGCCAGCAGCTCCCCGGGGGGCACCGGGGAGCTGTTTTTT
J: TRBJ2-1; D: TRBD2; V: TRBV6-1; size: .; CDR3: CASREAGNPYNEQFF; DNA: TGTGCCAGCAGGGAAGCGGGGAACCCCTACAATGAGCAGTTCTTC
J: TRBJ1-2; D: TRBD1; V: TRBV3-1; size: .; CDR3: CASSPPGQGRYGYTF; DNA: TGTGCCAGCAGCCCCCCGGGACAGGGAAGATATGGCTACACCTTC
J: TRBJ2-7; D: .; V: TRBV29-1; size: .; CDR3: CSVGQHSYEQYF; DNA: TGCAGCGTAGGACAGCACTCCTACGAGCAGTACTTC
J: TRBJ1-2; D: .; V: TRBV30; size: .; CDR3: CAWSDLVGSPVYGYTF; DNA: TGTGCCTGGAGTGATCTCGTTGGGTCCCCCGTCTATGGCTACACCTTC
J: TRBJ1-1; D: .; V: TRBV3-1; size: .; CDR3: CASSPFSNTEAFF; DNA: TGTGCCAGCAGCCCGTTTTCTAACACTGAAGCTTTCTTT
J: TRBJ2-7; D: .; V: TRBV18; size: .; CDR3: CASSPSGSRSYEQYF; DNA: TGTGCCAGCTCACCTTCCGGCAGTCGCTCCTACGAGCAGTACTTC